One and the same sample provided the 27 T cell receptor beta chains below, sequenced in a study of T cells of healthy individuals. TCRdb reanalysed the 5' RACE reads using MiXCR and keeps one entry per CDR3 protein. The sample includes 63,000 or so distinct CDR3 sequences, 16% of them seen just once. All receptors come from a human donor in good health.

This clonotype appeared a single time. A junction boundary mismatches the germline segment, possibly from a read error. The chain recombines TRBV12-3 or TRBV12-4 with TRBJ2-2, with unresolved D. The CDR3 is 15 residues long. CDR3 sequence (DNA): TGTGTCAGCATTGGAGACACGGCGAACACCGGGGAGCTGTTTTTT. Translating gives CVSIGDTANTGELFF.

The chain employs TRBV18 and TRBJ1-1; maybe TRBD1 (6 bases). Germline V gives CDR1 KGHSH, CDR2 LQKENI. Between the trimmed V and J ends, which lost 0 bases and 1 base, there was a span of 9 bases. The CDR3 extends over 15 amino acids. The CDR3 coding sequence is TGTGCCAGCTCACCACCGGTGACAGGGAACACTGAAGCTTTCTTT. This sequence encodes CASSPPVTGNTEAFF.

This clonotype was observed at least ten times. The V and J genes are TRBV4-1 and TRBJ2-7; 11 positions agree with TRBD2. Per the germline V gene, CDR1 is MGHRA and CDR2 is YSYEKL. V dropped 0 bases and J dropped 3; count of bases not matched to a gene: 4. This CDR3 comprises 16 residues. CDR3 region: CASSQDLSGRVYEQYF. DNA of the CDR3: TGCGCCAGCAGCCAAGATCTTAGCGGGAGGGTCTACGAGCAGTACTTC.

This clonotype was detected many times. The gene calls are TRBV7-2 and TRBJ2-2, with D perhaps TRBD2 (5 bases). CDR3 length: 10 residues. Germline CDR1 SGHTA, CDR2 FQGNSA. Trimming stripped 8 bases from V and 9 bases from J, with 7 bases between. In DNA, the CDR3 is TGTGCCAGCGGACTCAGGGAGCTGTTTTTT. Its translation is CASGLRELFF.

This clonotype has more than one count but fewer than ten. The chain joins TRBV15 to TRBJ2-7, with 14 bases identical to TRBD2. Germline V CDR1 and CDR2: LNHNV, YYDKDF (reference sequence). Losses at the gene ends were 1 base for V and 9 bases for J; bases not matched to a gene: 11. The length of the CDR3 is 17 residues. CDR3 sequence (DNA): TGTGCCACCAGCAGAGCTTCTGGACTAGCGGGAGGAGTGAGGCAGTACTTC. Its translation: CATSRASGLAGGVRQYF.

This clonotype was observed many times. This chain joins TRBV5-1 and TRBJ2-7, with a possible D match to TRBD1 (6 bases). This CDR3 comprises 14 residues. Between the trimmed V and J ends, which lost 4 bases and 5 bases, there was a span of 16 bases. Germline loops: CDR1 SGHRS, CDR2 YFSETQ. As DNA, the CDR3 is TGCGCCAGCAGCCCCCTTCAGGGGATCGACGAGCAGTACTTC. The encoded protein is CASSPLQGIDEQYF.

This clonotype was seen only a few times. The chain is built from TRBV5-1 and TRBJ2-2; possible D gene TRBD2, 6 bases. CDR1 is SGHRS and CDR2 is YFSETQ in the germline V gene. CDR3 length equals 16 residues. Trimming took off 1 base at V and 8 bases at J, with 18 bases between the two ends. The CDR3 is CASSLSGRAETGELFF. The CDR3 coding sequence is TGCGCCAGCAGCTTGTCCGGGAGAGCGGAGACAGGGGAGCTGTTTTTT.

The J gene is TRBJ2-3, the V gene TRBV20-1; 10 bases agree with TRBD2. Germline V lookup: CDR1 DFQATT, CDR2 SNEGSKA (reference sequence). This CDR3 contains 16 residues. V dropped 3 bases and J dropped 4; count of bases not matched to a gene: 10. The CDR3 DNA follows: TGCAGTGCTAGCTTGGGAGCGGGGGGGCCCCCAGATACGCAGTATTTT. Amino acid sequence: CSASLGAGGPPDTQYF.

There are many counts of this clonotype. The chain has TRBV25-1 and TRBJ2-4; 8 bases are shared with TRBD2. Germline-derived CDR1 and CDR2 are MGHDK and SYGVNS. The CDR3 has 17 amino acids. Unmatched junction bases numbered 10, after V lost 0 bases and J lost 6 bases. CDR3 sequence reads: CASSEYFTGGLPNIQYF. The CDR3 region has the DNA TGTGCCAGCAGTGAATATTTTACGGGGGGGCTGCCAAACATTCAGTACTTC.

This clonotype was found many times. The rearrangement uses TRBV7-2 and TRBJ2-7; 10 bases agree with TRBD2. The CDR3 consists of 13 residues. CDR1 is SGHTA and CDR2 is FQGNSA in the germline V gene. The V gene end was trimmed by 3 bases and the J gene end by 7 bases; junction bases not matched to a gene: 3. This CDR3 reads CASSFSSGREQYF. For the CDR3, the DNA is TGTGCCAGCAGCTTCAGTAGCGGGAGGGAGCAGTACTTC. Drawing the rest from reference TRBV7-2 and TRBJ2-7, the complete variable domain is GAGVSQSPSNKVTEKGKDVELRCDPISGHTALYWYRQSLGQGLEFLIYFQGNSAPDKSGLPSDRFSAERTGGSVSTLTIQRTQQEDSAVYLCASSFSSGREQYFGPGTRLTVT.

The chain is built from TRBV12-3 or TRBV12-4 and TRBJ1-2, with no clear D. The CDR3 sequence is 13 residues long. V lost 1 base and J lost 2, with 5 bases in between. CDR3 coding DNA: TGTGCCAGCAGTTTAGTAGCGAACTATGGCTACACCTTC. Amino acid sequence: CASSLVANYGYTF.

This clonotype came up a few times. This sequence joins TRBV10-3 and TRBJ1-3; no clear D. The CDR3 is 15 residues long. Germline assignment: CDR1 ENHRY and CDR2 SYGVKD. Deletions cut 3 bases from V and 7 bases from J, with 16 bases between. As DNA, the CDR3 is TGTGCCATCAGTGAAGCTGGCGCGGGTTCGAACACCATATATTTT. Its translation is CAISEAGAGSNTIYF.

The CDR3: CSARRSGYQGGEQYF. Here the CDR3 DNA reads TGCAGTGCTAGGCGGAGTGGCTACCAGGGAGGTGAGCAGTACTTC. This chain joins TRBV20-1 and TRBJ2-7, with D possibly TRBD2 on 6 matching bases. The V end lost 3 bases, the J end lost 7 bases, and 22 bases lay between the germline ends. This CDR3 is built from 15 residues. Germline V gene data show CDR1 as DFQATT and CDR2 as SNEGSKA (reference sequence).

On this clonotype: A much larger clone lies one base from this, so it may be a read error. CDR3 residues: CASSTDGQDKNIQYF. The CDR3 DNA follows: TGCGCCAGCAGCACCGACGGACAGGACAAAAACATTCAGTACTTC. The rearrangement uses TRBV5-1 and TRBJ2-4, with TRBD1 identical over 7 bases. The germline CDR1 and CDR2 sequences are SGHRS and YFSETQ. Trimming at V came to 4 bases and at J to 3 bases, leaving 7 bases not matched to a gene. This CDR3 is 15 amino acids long.

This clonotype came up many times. The CDR3 DNA reads as TGTGCCAGCAGACAACCGGGACTCGGGCGGCCCCTCCACTTT. Translation gives CASRQPGLGRPLHF. The chain joins TRBV3-1 to TRBJ1-6; D is perhaps TRBD1 (5 bases). This CDR3 is built from 14 residues. Trimming took 6 bases from V and 13 from J, leaving 19 bases between them. From germline, CDR1 is LGHDT and CDR2 YNNKEL (reference sequence).

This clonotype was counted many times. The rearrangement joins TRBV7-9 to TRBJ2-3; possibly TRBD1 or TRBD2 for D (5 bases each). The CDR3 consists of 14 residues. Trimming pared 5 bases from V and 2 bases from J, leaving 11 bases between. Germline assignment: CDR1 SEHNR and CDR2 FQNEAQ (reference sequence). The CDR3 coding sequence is TGTGCCAGCAGCCTCCGAGGGGCCACAGATACGCAGTATTTT. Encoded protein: CASSLRGATDTQYF.

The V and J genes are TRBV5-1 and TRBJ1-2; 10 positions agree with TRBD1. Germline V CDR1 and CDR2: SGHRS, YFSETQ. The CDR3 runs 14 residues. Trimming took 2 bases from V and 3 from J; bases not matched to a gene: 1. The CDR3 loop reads CASSFGTGDYGYTF. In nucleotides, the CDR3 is TGCGCCAGCAGCTTTGGGACAGGGGACTATGGCTACACCTTC.

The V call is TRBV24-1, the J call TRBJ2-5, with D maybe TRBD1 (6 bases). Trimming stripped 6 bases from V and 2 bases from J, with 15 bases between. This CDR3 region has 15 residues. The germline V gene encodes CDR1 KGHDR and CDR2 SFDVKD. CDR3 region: CATSPAGDLQETQYF. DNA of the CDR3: TGTGCCACCAGTCCCGCAGGGGACCTTCAAGAGACCCAGTACTTC.

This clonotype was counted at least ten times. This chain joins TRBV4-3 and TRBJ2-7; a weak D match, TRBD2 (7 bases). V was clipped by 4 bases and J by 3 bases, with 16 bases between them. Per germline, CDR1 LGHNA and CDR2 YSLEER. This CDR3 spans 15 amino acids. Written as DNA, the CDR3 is TGCGCCAGCAGCCTCATTGGGGGAGGGGGCTACGAGCAGTACTTC. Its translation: CASSLIGGGGYEQYF.

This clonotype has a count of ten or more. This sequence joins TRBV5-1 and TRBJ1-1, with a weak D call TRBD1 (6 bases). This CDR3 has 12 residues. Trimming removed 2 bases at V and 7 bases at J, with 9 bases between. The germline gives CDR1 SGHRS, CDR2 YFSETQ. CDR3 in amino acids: CASSFQGGEAFF. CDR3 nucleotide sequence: TGCGCCAGCAGCTTCCAAGGGGGTGAAGCTTTCTTT.

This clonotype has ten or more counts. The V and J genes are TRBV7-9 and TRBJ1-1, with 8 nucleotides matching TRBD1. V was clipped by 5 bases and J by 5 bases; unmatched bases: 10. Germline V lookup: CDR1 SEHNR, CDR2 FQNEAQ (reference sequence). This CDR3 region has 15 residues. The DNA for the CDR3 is TGTGCCAGCAGCCTAGGGACAGGTCTGTATACTGAAGCTTTCTTT. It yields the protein CASSLGTGLYTEAFF. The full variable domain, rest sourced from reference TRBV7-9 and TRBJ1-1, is DTGVSQNPRHKITKRGQNVTFRCDPISEHNRLYWYRQTLGQGPEFLTYFQNEAQLEKSRLLSDRFSAERPKGSFSTLEIQRTEQGDSAMYLCASSLGTGLYTEAFFGQGTRLTVV.

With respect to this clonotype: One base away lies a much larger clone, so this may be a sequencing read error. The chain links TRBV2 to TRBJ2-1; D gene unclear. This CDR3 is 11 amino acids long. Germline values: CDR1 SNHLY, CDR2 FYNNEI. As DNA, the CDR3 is TGTGCCAGCAGGGACCTCAATGGGCAGTTCTTC. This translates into CASRDLNGQFF.

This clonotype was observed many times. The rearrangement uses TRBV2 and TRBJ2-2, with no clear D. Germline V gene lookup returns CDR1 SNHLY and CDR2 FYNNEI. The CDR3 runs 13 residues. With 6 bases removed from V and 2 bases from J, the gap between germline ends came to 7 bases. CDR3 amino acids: CASREINTGELFF. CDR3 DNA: TGTGCCAGCAGGGAGATAAACACCGGGGAGCTGTTTTTT. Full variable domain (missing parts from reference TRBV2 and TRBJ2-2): EPEVTQTPSHQVTQMGQEVILRCVPISNHLYFYWYRQILGQKVEFLVSFYNNEISEKSEIFDDQFSVERPDGSNFTLKIRSTKLEDSAMYFCASREINTGELFFGEGSRLTVL.

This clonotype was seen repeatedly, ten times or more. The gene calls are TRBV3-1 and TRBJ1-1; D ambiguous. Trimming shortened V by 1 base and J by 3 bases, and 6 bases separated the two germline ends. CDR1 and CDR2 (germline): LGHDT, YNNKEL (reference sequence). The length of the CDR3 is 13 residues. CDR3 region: CASSQARDTEAFF. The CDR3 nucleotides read TGTGCCAGCAGCCAAGCTAGGGACACTGAAGCTTTCTTT.

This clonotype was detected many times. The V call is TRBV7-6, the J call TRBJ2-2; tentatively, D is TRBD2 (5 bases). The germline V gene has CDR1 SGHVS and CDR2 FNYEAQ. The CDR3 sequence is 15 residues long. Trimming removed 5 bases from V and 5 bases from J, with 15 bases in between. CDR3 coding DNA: TGTGCCAGCAGCCACTGGACTTTTTGGACCGGGGAGCTGTTTTTT. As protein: CASSHWTFWTGELFF.

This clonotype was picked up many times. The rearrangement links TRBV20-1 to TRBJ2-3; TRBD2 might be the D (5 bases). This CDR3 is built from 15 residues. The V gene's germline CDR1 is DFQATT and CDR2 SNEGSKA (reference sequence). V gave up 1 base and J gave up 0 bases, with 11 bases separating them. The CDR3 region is CSARVISGSTDTQYF. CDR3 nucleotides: TGCAGTGCTAGAGTAATAAGCGGAAGCACAGATACGCAGTATTTT.

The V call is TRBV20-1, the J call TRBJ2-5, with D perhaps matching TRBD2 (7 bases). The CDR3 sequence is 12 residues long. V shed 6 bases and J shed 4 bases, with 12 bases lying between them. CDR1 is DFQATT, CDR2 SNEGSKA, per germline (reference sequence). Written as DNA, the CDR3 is TGCAGTGCACGAGGGGGGGGAGAGACCCAGTACTTC. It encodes CSARGGGETQYF.